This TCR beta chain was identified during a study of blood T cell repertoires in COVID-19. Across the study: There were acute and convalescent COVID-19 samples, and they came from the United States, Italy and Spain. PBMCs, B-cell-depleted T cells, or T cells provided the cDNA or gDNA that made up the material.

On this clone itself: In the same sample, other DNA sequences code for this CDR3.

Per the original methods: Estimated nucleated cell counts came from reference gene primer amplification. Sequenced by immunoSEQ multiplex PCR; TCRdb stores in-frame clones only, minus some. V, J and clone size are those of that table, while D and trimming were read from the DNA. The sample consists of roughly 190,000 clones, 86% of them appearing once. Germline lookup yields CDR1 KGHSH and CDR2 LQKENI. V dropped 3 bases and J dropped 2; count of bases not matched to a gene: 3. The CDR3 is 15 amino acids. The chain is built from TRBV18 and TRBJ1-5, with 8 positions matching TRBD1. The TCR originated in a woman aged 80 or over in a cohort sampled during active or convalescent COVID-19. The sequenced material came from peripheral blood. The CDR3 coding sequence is TGTGCCAGCTCACCTGCGACAGGGGGCAATCAGCCCCAGCATTTT. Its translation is CASSPATGGNQPQHF. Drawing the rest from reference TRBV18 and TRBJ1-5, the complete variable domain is NAGVMQNPRHLVRRRGQEARLRCSPMKGHSHVYWYRQLPEEGLKFMVYLQKENIIDESGMPKERFSAEFPKEGPSILRIQQVVRGDSAAYFCASSPATGGNQPQHFGDGTRLSIL.